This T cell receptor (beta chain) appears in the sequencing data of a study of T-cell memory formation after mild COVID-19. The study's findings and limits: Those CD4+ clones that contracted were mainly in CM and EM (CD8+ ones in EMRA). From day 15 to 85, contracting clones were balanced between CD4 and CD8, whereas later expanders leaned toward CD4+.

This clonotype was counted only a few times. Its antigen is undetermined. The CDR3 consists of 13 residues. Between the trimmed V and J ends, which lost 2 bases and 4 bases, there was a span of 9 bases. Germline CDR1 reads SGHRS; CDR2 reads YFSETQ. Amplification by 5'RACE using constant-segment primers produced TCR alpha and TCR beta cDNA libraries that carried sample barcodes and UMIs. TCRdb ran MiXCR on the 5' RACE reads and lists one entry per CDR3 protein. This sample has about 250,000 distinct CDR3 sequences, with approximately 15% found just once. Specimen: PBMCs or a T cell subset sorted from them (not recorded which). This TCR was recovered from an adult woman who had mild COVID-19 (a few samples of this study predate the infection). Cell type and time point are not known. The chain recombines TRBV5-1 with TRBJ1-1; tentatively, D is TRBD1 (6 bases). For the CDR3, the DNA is TGCGCCAGCAGCTTTGGACAGAGCACTGAAGCTTTCTTT. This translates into CASSFGQSTEAFF.